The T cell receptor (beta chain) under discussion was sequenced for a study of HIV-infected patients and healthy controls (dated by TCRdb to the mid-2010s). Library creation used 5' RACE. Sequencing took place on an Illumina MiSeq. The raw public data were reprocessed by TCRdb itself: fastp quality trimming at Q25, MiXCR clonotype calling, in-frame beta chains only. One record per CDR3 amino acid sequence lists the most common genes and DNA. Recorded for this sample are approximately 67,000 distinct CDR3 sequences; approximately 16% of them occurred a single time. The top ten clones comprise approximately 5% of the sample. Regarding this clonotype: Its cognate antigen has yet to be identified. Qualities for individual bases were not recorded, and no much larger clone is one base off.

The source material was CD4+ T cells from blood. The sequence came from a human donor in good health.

This receptor has the CDR3 CASSLDPAGGTGDTQYF. The DNA sequence follows: TGTGCCAGCAGCTTGGATCCGGCGGGGGGGACGGGAGATACGCAGTATTTT. Here the chain combines TRBV5-6 and TRBJ2-3, and 9 bases in between align with TRBD2. V and J are trimmed by 0 bases and 5 bases, and the gene matches miss 10 bases of the junction. CDR1 SGHDT and CDR2 YYEEEE are derived from the germline V gene. The CDR3, from cysteine to phenylalanine, totals 17 residues. Only CDR3 DNA is held: 51 bases, read in frame from base 1.